This TCR beta chain was identified in a study of cytomegalovirus exposure and HLA in healthy donors. The PCR contained 60 Vbeta and 13 Jbeta primers. The method was immunoSEQ multiplex PCR; TCRdb's version includes in-frame clones alone and lacks a portion of them. The sample records 100,000 to 150,000 clones, around 74% being singletons. In this sample, this clone turned up a few times. CDR3 length equals 15 residues. Trimming removed 4 bases from V and 7 bases from J; junction bases left unmatched: 9. Germline V CDR1 and CDR2: SGDLS, YYNGEE. The sequenced material came from PBMCs. The V and J genes are TRBV9 and TRBJ1-4; 8 nucleotides align to TRBD1. The TCR sequence derives from a man aged 40-55 years in good health and CMV-seropositive. The chain's CDR3 is CASSTGQGMGEKLFF. The DNA of the CDR3 is TGTGCCAGCAGCACCGGACAGGGCATGGGTGAAAAACTGTTTTTT.